Sequencing of this T cell receptor (beta chain) was carried out in a study of CD8 T cells in ankylosing spondylitis (TCRdb year 2017). The study in broad terms: T cell receptor beta repertoires were profiled in healthy donors and ankylosing spondylitis patients so that disease-linked TCR variants could be found. The whole study cohort included 85 to 120 healthy donors and under 30 ankylosing spondylitis patients. Peripheral blood was sampled, and synovial fluid was additionally collected from ankylosing spondylitis patients.

As concerns this clonotype: The specificity of this receptor is unknown. Base-call qualities are not available, and no considerably larger clone is one nucleotide away.

Sequencer: Illumina HiSeq 2500. Quantitative 5'-RACE with molecular barcodes was used to prepare TCR beta libraries. The authors' analysis ran thus. To identify disease-linked TCR variants, a new computational method was used, one built on a probabilistic model of VDJ rearrangement. Using fastp at Q25 and MiXCR, TCRdb reprocessed the public reads and kept productive beta chains. CDR3 protein duplicates are merged, each entry listing the most common genes and DNA. The V and J calls reflect TCRdb's pipeline rather than the authors' work. The sample profile shows some 350,000 distinct CDR3 sequences; approximately 15% of them were found once. The top ten clonotypes cover less than 1.1% of the sample. General study outcomes and caveats: Some motif variants were previously reported in synovial fluid and blood of reactive arthritis patients, suggesting common disease-initiation mechanisms. Blood from ankylosing spondylitis patients appeared to be characterized by a TCR beta motif made up of seven or eight highly homologous amino acid variants. The disease-linked clones showed a CD8+ phenotype and occurred at relatively low frequencies in peripheral blood. The disease-linked clones were reported to be significantly enriched in matched synovial fluid samples from ankylosing spondylitis patients.

The sequenced material came from blood, either unsorted or a sorted T cell fraction (not recorded which). This clonotype was obtained from a male donor with ankylosing spondylitis or in good health (not recorded which).

Read as DNA, the sequence is TGCGCCAGCAGCTTGGCCGGGACCCCCGGTAGGGATACGCAGTATTTT. The encoded protein is CASSLAGTPGRDTQYF. The chain links TRBV5-1 with TRBJ2-3; the D gene is tentatively TRBD1 or TRBD2, each matching 5 bases. A distance of 17 bases separates the germline ends of V and J, which lose 0 bases and 6 bases respectively. Via the germline V gene, CDR1 is SGHRS and CDR2 YFSETQ. Taken from cysteine to phenylalanine, the CDR3 has 16 residues. The entry retains the CDR3 DNA only, 48 bases that are in frame from base 1. Where the CDR3 stops, the reference TRBV5-1 and TRBJ2-3 genes take over; the full variable domain is KAGVTQTPRYLIKTRGQQVTLSCSPISGHRSVSWYQQTPGQGLQFLFEYFSETQRNKGNFPGRFSGRQFSNSRSEMNVSTLELGDSALYLCASSLAGTPGRDTQYFGPGTRLTVL.